The sequence of this T cell receptor (beta chain) was determined in a study of T cells in localized non-small cell lung cancer. Clones were read by immunoSEQ multiplex PCR, and TCRdb kept only the in-frame ones, dropping some. The table has under 1,500 clones, 15% to 20% seen once. V lost 2 bases and J 7 bases, leaving 15 bases between the germline ends. The CDR3 runs 15 residues. Germline V CDR1 and CDR2: GTSNPN, SVGIG (reference sequence). The sample here was normal lung tissue next to the tumor, taken before any cancer treatment. This receptor was obtained from a woman aged 35 to 70 with stage I lung adenocarcinoma. The V and J genes are TRBV30 and TRBJ1-6; D not certain. CDR3 coding DNA: TGTGCCTGGAGTATGACCCCCAGCGCAAATTCACCCCTCCACTTT. Translated, it gives CAWSMTPSANSPLHF.